This TCR beta chain is drawn from a study of tumor-infiltrating lymphocytes in primary liver carcinoma. TCR beta cDNA was made from roughly 450 ng total RNA with a constant-region primer. Library construction for TCR beta comprised three nested multiplex PCR rounds performed with slightly modified ARM-PCR. The opening two PCR rounds, about 11 cycles each, paired TRBV1-TRBV30 forward primers with a C-beta reverse primer. Via MiXCR, TCRdb re-called the multiplex PCR reads, giving one row per CDR3 protein. The data show hundreds of thousands of distinct CDR3 sequences, approximately 58% seen once. Unsorted whole blood yielded the blood RNA, and germline DNA was also extracted. CDR1 and CDR2 from the germline V gene are SEHNR and FQNEAQ (reference sequence). CDR3 size: 15 residues. The germline V and J ends were trimmed by 7 bases and 6 bases, with 22 bases remaining between them.

The TCR comes from a woman in her twenties or thirties with primary liver carcinoma and hepatitis B virus infection. Sequencing was carried out using peripheral blood. The chain joins TRBV7-9 to TRBJ2-7; D might be TRBD2 (5 bases). CDR3 sequence reads: CASTPLAGVRGEQYF. Here the CDR3 DNA reads TGTGCCAGCACCCCATTGGCCGGGGTTCGCGGCGAGCAGTACTTC.